Each of the 16 T cell receptor beta chains below was sequenced from the same sample in a study of blood T cell repertoires in COVID-19. The assay was immunoSEQ multiplex PCR, and TCRdb's table has in-frame clones only and misses some. The data hold about 200,000 clones, with approximately 87% observed a single time. Sequenced sample: peripheral blood. These receptors were obtained from a man aged 55 to 70 who had recovered from COVID-19.

This chain uses TRBV30 with TRBJ2-7, with D unclear. CDR1 and CDR2 from the germline V gene are GTSNPN and SVGIG (reference sequence). Trimming pared 0 bases from V and 3 bases from J, leaving 6 bases between. This CDR3 contains 12 residues. Here the CDR3 reads CAWSVLGYEQYF. DNA of the CDR3: TGTGCCTGGAGTGTACTCGGCTACGAGCAGTACTTC.

The rearrangement joins TRBV4-2 to TRBJ2-7; no firm D call. V was trimmed by 4 bases and J by 2 bases, leaving 18 bases between them. The CDR3 runs 16 residues. CDR1 LGHNA and CDR2 YNFKEQ come from the germline V gene. The CDR3 DNA is TGTGCCAGCAGCCGAGAGGAGACGGTGACTCCCTACGAGCAGTACTTC. This translates into CASSREETVTPYEQYF.

The V and J genes are TRBV21-1 and TRBJ1-2; the table's D call TRBD1 went unverified against the DNA. TRBV21-1 is listed as a pseudogene. This CDR3 is built from 13 residues. The CDR3 is CASSNPGFQGYTF. Written as DNA, the CDR3 is TGTGCCAGCAGCAATCCAGGGTTTCAAGGCTACACCTTC.

This chain uses TRBV13 with TRBJ1-2; TRBD1 agrees at 8 bases. There are 14 residues in the CDR3. The junction had 6 bases not matched to a gene; V was cut back by 5 bases and J by 4 bases. Germline V gene data show CDR1 as PRHDT and CDR2 as FYEKMQ (reference sequence). The CDR3 sequence is CASSQTGVSYGYTF. The CDR3 nucleotides read TGTGCCAGCAGCCAGACAGGGGTGTCCTATGGCTACACCTTC.

The J gene is TRBJ2-2, the V gene TRBV19; tentatively, D is TRBD1 (6 bases). There are 16 residues in the CDR3. Germline loops: CDR1 LNHDA, CDR2 SQIVND (reference sequence). V was trimmed by 3 bases and J by 3 bases, leaving 14 bases between them. The CDR3 loop is CASSIVPDSHTGELFF. The CDR3 DNA follows: TGTGCCAGTAGTATCGTTCCGGACAGCCACACCGGGGAGCTGTTTTTT.

The table lists this clone with a count of one. This chain uses TRBV7-6 with TRBJ1-1; D is perhaps TRBD1 (5 bases). The V gene lost 1 base and the J gene lost 1 base, with 7 bases spanning the gap. The V gene's germline CDR1 is SGHVS and CDR2 FNYEAQ. The CDR3 has 14 amino acids. In nucleotides, the CDR3 is TGTGCCAGCAGCTTAGGACAGAGGAACACTGAAGCTTTCTTT. This sequence encodes CASSLGQRNTEAFF.

This clone was observed a single time. The V gene is TRBV7-2, the J gene TRBJ2-3, with no clear D. Between the trimmed V and J ends, which lost 0 bases and 2 bases, there was a span of 6 bases. This CDR3 is 14 amino acids long. Per germline, CDR1 SGHTA and CDR2 FQGNSA. As DNA, the CDR3 is TGTGCCAGCAGCTTAGCGCAGGCCACAGATACGCAGTATTTT. This gives the protein CASSLAQATDTQYF.

The rearrangement joins TRBV7-9 to TRBJ1-2; D unclear. Per germline, CDR1 SEHNR and CDR2 FQNEAQ (reference sequence). Trimming stripped 5 bases from V and 3 bases from J, with 19 bases between. The CDR3 has 16 amino acids. Written as DNA, the CDR3 is TGTGCCAGCAGCCCCCACCCGGTGGAGCGATACTATGGCTACACCTTC. Residues: CASSPHPVERYYGYTF.

The chain uses TRBV2 and TRBJ1-1; 8 positions agree with TRBD1. The CDR3 covers 16 residues. Germline V gene data show CDR1 as SNHLY and CDR2 as FYNNEI. The V and J ends lost 5 bases and 3 bases, in that order; junction bases with no gene match: 11. DNA of the CDR3: TGTGCCAGCAGTAAGGGACAGGATGCTTGGTACACTGAAGCTTTCTTT. Translating it yields CASSKGQDAWYTEAFF.

The chain is built from TRBV10-3 and TRBJ1-6; TRBD1 aligns across 9 bases. The junction had 6 bases not matched to a gene; V was cut back by 6 bases and J by 9 bases. The length of the CDR3 is 14 residues. From germline, CDR1 is ENHRY and CDR2 SYGVKD. Written as DNA, the CDR3 is TGTGCCATCAGGCCGGGACAGGGATTTTCACCCCTCCACTTT. Its translation is CAIRPGQGFSPLHF.

CDR3 DNA: TGTGCCAGCAGCCGGGCCAGTCAGGGGAACACTGAAGCTTTCTTT. The encoded protein is CASSRASQGNTEAFF. This chain joins TRBV4-2 and TRBJ1-1, with a weak D call TRBD1 (5 bases). The CDR3 contains 15 residues. Germline loops: CDR1 LGHNA, CDR2 YNFKEQ. The V and J ends lost 4 bases and 1 base respectively, with 13 bases between them.

CDR3 nucleotide sequence: TGTGCCAGCAGTGAAGTGGGACAGGGGACCGGGGAGCTGTTTTTT. Residues: CASSEVGQGTGELFF. The chain is built from TRBV2 and TRBJ2-2; 10 bases agree with TRBD1. Germline values: CDR1 SNHLY, CDR2 FYNNEI. Germline trimming cut 1 base from V and 5 bases from J; bases unmatched to any gene: 1. The CDR3 spans 15 residues.

The chain combines TRBV15 with TRBJ1-4, with 7 positions matching TRBD1. Germline lookup yields CDR1 LNHNV and CDR2 YYDKDF (reference sequence). This CDR3 is built from 14 residues. After removal of 0 bases from V and 6 bases from J, the junction contained 1 base not matched to a gene. The CDR3 DNA is TGTGCCACCAGCAGAGATGGGACAGATGAAAAACTGTTTTTT. Its translation: CATSRDGTDEKLFF. The whole variable domain, filled in from reference TRBV15 and TRBJ1-4, reads DAMVIQNPRYQVTQFGKPVTLSCSQTLNHNVMYWYQQKSSQAPKLLFHYYDKDFNNEADTPDNFQSRRPNTSFCFLDIRSPGLGDTAMYLCATSRDGTDEKLFFGSGTQLSVL.

In DNA form, the CDR3 reads TGCAGTGCTAGTAGGCCTAGCGGAGACAATGAGCAGTTCTTC. Translating it yields CSASRPSGDNEQFF. This rearrangement joins TRBV20-1 to TRBJ2-1; TRBD2 agrees at 7 bases. The junction had 7 bases not matched to a gene; V was cut back by 3 bases and J by 5 bases. The CDR3 has 14 amino acids. Germline values: CDR1 DFQATT, CDR2 SNEGSKA (reference sequence).

Only one count was recorded for this clone. This rearrangement joins TRBV19 to TRBJ2-7; 8 nucleotides match TRBD1. This CDR3 spans 16 amino acids. Germline CDR1 and CDR2: LNHDA and SQIVND (reference sequence). V shed 2 bases and J 4 bases; nucleotides not matched to a gene: 10. DNA for the CDR3: TGTGCCAGTAGTATACAGGGACAGGTGGGTTTGTACGAGCAGTACTTC. It encodes CASSIQGQVGLYEQYF.

The J gene is TRBJ2-7, the V gene TRBV4-1, with D possibly being TRBD2 (5 bases). The germline V gene has CDR1 MGHRA and CDR2 YSYEKL. Trimming removed 2 bases at V and 6 bases at J, with 11 bases between. CDR3 length: 13 residues. CDR3 amino acids: CASSQPLSGEQYF. CDR3 nucleotides: TGCGCCAGCAGCCAACCCCTCAGCGGCGAGCAGTACTTC.